The T cell receptor beta chain described here comes from a study of long-term antiretroviral therapy in people with HIV. On the study more broadly: When the earliest samples were collected, ART was typically delayed until CD4 counts fell.

Per germline, CDR1 LNHDA and CDR2 SQIVND (reference sequence). The length of the CDR3 is 13 residues. Trimming cost V 9 bases and J 2 bases, with 13 bases left between them. A remark on this clone: Its specificity is not known.

Each contributor possessed a minimum of one pre-ART and a minimum of two post-ART PBMC samples. Participants living with HIV all received treatment in the United States. Study-level points and caveats: Blood was collected between the mid-2000s and the late 2010s, possibly under older ART regimens.

immunoSEQ v3.0 was run at survey level. The assay was immunoSEQ multiplex PCR, and TCRdb's table has in-frame clones only and misses some. The sample comprises 13,000 to 15,000 clones, roughly 77% of which are singletons, and 25% to 35% rests with the top ten. The sequencing here drew on unsorted PBMCs, taken 3.1 years after starting antiretroviral therapy. The clonotype originates from a man aged 40-50 years with HIV. V usage is TRBV19 and J usage is TRBJ1-1, with D maybe TRBD1 (5 bases). CDR3 loop: CASREGTNTEAFF. The CDR3 DNA reads TGTGCCAGCAGGGAGGGGACTAACACTGAAGCTTTCTTT.